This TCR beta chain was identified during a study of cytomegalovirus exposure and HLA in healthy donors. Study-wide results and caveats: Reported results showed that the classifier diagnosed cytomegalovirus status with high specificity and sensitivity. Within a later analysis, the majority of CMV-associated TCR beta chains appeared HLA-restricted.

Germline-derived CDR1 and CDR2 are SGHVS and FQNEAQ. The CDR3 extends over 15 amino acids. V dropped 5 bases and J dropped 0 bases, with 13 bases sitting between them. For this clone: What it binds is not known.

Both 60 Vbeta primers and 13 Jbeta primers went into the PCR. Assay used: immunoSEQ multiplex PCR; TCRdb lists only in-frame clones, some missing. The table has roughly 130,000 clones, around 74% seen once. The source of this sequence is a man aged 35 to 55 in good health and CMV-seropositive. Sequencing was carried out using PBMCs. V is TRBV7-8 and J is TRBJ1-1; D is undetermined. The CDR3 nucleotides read TGTGCCAGCAGCGGCCGCGGCCAATTGAACACTGAAGCTTTCTTT. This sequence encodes CASSGRGQLNTEAFF.